This TCR beta chain originates from a study of T cells in localized non-small cell lung cancer. Assay: immunoSEQ multiplex PCR; the TCRdb copy retains only in-frame clones and omits some. The sample records about 3,400 clones, around 54% being singletons. Germline loops: CDR1 MNHGY, CDR2 SAAAGT. This CDR3 has 16 residues. V gave up 1 base and J gave up 2 bases; unmatched junction bases: 8. The chain combines TRBV6-8 with TRBJ2-7, with 7 bases matching TRBD2. The sequencing here drew on lymph node tissue, taken before any cancer treatment. The TCR was taken from a woman aged 18 to 55 with stage I lung adenocarcinoma. CDR3 DNA: TGTGCCAGCAGTTACTACGCGCTAGCGGATACCTACGAGCAGTACTTC. Translating gives CASSYYALADTYEQYF.